These 16 T cell receptor beta chains share one sample of origin, sequenced in a study of PD-1 blockade in classical Hodgkin lymphoma. The protocol was immunoSEQ multiplex PCR, while the TCRdb copy is restricted to in-frame clones and leaves out a portion. The repertoire holds under 25,000 clones, with under 75% as singletons. Stated time point: cycle 4 day 1 (C4D1), after 6 weeks of nivolumab. After autologous stem cell transplantation all patients relapsed, and prior brentuximab vedotin exposure differed between cohorts. Thawed PBMCs yielded CD4+ T cells through magnetic negative selection. The sample consisted of CD4+ T cells from blood, taken before the fourth cycle of nivolumab. All receptors come from a human donor with classical Hodgkin lymphoma.

In its sample, this clone was seen a few times. The chain links TRBV18 to TRBJ2-7; D unclear. This CDR3 comprises 14 residues. Trimming took 1 base from V and 3 from J, leaving 10 bases between them. The germline V gene has CDR1 KGHSH and CDR2 LQKENI. The CDR3 reads CASSPRNLDYEQYF. The CDR3 region has the DNA TGTGCCAGCTCACCACGGAACCTTGACTACGAGCAGTACTTC.

This sequence joins TRBV5-4 and TRBJ2-3; 7 nucleotides align to TRBD1. Germline CDR1 and CDR2: SGHNT and YYREEE (reference sequence). Unmatched junction bases numbered 8, after V lost 4 bases and J lost 3 bases. The CDR3 contains 15 residues. The CDR3 bases are TGTGCCAGCAGCAGTACCGGGACAGCAACAGATACGCAGTATTTT. Residues: CASSSTGTATDTQYF.

This chain joins TRBV2 and TRBJ1-1; perhaps TRBD1 as D (5 bases). With 8 bases removed from V and 3 bases from J, the gap between germline ends came to 13 bases. Germline CDR1 reads SNHLY; CDR2 reads FYNNEI. The CDR3 is 13 residues long. The CDR3 is CASGTLLDTEAFF. DNA for the CDR3: TGTGCCAGCGGGACCCTGTTGGACACTGAAGCTTTCTTT.

The chain carries TRBV6-5 and TRBJ1-2; the D is unclear. CDR1 is MNHEY, CDR2 SVGAGI, per germline. CDR3 length equals 14 residues. V shed 6 bases and J shed 3 bases, with 14 bases lying between them. CDR3 sequence reads: CASSRLAAHYGYTF. Here the CDR3 DNA reads TGTGCCAGCAGCCGACTAGCGGCCCACTATGGCTACACCTTC.

Of note for this clone: Compared with germline, one end of the junction differs, possibly owing to a read error. The chain is built from TRBV7-7 and TRBJ1-1; D unclear. CDR3 length: 13 amino acids. Germline V gene sequence: CDR1 SSHAT, CDR2 FNYEAQ (reference sequence). CDR3 loop: CASSPGPHTEAFF. The CDR3 coding sequence is TGTGCTAGCAGCCCAGGACCTCACACTGAAGCTTTCTTT. Full variable domain (missing parts from reference TRBV7-7 and TRBJ1-1): GAGVSQSPRYKVTKRGQDVTLRCDPISSHATLYWYQQALGQGPEFLTYFNYEAQPDKSGLPSDRFSAERPEGSISTLTIQRTEQRDSAMYRCASSPGPHTEAFFGQGTRLTVV.

The chain recombines TRBV19 with TRBJ1-5; TRBD1 is a possible D gene (5 bases). Germline assignment: CDR1 LNHDA and CDR2 SQIVND (reference sequence). V dropped 2 bases and J dropped 4 bases, with 12 bases sitting between them. This CDR3 spans 15 amino acids. The CDR3 loop is CASSISGTRNQPQHF. The CDR3 coding sequence is TGTGCCAGTAGTATATCCGGGACTCGTAATCAGCCCCAGCATTTT.

CDR3: CASSLTGDIYNEQFF. The CDR3, as DNA: TGTGCCAGCAGCTTAACGGGGGACATCTACAATGAGCAGTTCTTC. This sequence joins TRBV7-3 and TRBJ2-1, with a weak D call TRBD1 (6 bases). This CDR3 region has 15 residues. V lost 0 bases, J lost 3 bases, and 9 bases lay in between. Germline-derived CDR1 and CDR2 are SGHTA and FQGTGA. Full variable domain (remainder filled in from reference TRBV7-3 and TRBJ2-1): GAGVSQTPSNKVTEKGKYVELRCDPISGHTALYWYRQSLGQGPEFLIYFQGTGAADDSGLPNDRFFAVRPEGSVSTLKIQRTERGDSAVYLCASSLTGDIYNEQFFGPGTRLTVL.

There are a few counts of this clone. The chain joins TRBV12-1 to TRBJ1-5; the D segment call TRBD1 is taken from the table without a DNA check. TRBV12-1 is an annotated pseudogene. CDR3 length equals 18 residues. CDR3 region: CASSFREIGQGGDQPQHF. Here the CDR3 DNA reads TGTGCCAGCAGCTTTCGTGAAATCGGACAGGGCGGCGATCAGCCCCAGCATTTT.

About this clone itself: Other DNA sequences of this sample code for an identical CDR3. The rearrangement joins TRBV30 to TRBJ1-2, with TRBD1 as a possible D gene (5 bases). Germline V gene lookup returns CDR1 GTSNPN and CDR2 SVGIG (reference sequence). V lost 0 bases and J 3 bases, leaving 5 bases between the germline ends. CDR3 size: 12 residues. The CDR3 DNA reads as TGTGCCTGGAGTGTACAGGACTATGGCTACACCTTC. Its translation is CAWSVQDYGYTF.

This clone was seen a few times. The V gene is TRBV6-6, the J gene TRBJ2-2; TRBD2 aligns across 8 bases. V trimming: 4 bases; J trimming: 7 bases; junction bases outside the gene matches: 8. The CDR3 has 15 amino acids. Germline values: CDR1 MNHNY, CDR2 SVGAGI (reference sequence). This CDR3 is CASSSPGRVSGELFF. CDR3 DNA sequence: TGTGCCAGCAGTTCCCCCGGGAGGGTGAGCGGGGAGCTGTTTTTT.

This clone was seen a handful of times. V and J are TRBV2 and TRBJ1-4; 9 bases map to TRBD1. The CDR3 has 13 amino acids. Losses at the gene ends were 6 bases for V and 6 bases for J; bases not matched to a gene: 2. CDR1 is SNHLY and CDR2 is FYNNEI in the germline V gene. In DNA, the CDR3 is TGTGCCAGCAGAAGGGACAGGGATGAAAAACTGTTTTTT. Translated, it gives CASRRDRDEKLFF.

The sample holds one count of this clone. The chain joins TRBV4-3 to TRBJ2-2, with D perhaps matching TRBD1 (5 bases). Trimming stripped 2 bases from V and 0 bases from J, with 28 bases between. CDR1 is LGHNA, CDR2 YSLEER, per germline. The CDR3 runs 22 residues. In nucleotides, the CDR3 is TGCGCCAGCAGCCAAAAAGTTACCTCGGCAGGACAAATTTCCGCGAACACCGGGGAGCTGTTTTTT. Protein: CASSQKVTSAGQISANTGELFF.

V and J are TRBV14 and TRBJ1-3; D is uncertain. CDR3 length: 14 residues. The germline V and J ends were trimmed by 4 bases and 2 bases, with 9 bases remaining between them. Germline V gives CDR1 SGHDN, CDR2 FVKESK. The DNA of the CDR3 is TGTGCCAGCAGCCCAAACTCTGCTGGAAACACCATATATTTT. Amino acid sequence: CASSPNSAGNTIYF.

The rearrangement uses TRBV7-2 and TRBJ2-1; 8 nucleotides agree with TRBD1. This CDR3 is 15 amino acids long. The germline V gene has CDR1 SGHTA and CDR2 FQGNSA. The ends lost 5 bases at V and 7 bases at J; junction bases unmatched: 10. In DNA form, the CDR3 reads TGTGCCAGCAGCGGACAGGGCGTGGGTTTGAATGAGCAGTTCTTC. Translating it yields CASSGQGVGLNEQFF.

The DNA for the CDR3 is TGTGCCAGCAGTCCCAGGGGGGGCCGCGGACAGCCCCAGCATTTT. Translation gives CASSPRGGRGQPQHF. V usage is TRBV6-1 and J usage is TRBJ1-5; 7 bases agree with TRBD1. This CDR3 contains 15 residues. V was pared by 5 bases and J by 7 bases, with 11 bases of the junction left unmatched. Germline V gene lookup returns CDR1 MNHNS and CDR2 SASEGT.

This clone was picked up a small number of times. This sequence joins TRBV7-9 and TRBJ2-7, with 10 bases identical to TRBD1. Trimming took 5 bases from V and 4 from J; bases not matched to a gene: 2. From germline, CDR1 is SEHNR and CDR2 FQNEAQ (reference sequence). This CDR3 has 13 amino acids. The CDR3 loop reads CASSLDRGYEQYF. The CDR3 DNA reads TGTGCCAGCAGCCTGGACAGGGGGTACGAGCAGTACTTC. Together with reference TRBV7-9 and TRBJ2-7, the CDR3 gives the full variable domain: DTGVSQNPRHKITKRGQNVTFRCDPISEHNRLYWYRQTLGQGPEFLTYFQNEAQLEKSRLLSDRFSAERPKGSFSTLEIQRTEQGDSAMYLCASSLDRGYEQYFGPGTRLTVT.